The entry below describes one T cell receptor (beta chain). The sample carries other DNA sequences with the same CDR3. This entry is derived from a study of PD-1 blockade in classical Hodgkin lymphoma. Germline values: CDR1 SEHNR, CDR2 FQNEAQ (reference sequence). Trimming shortened V by 3 bases and J by 0 bases, and 2 bases separated the two germline ends. CDR3 length: 12 residues. Sequencing used immunoSEQ multiplex PCR; TCRdb keeps in-frame clones, though not all of them. The table lists 30,000 to 40,000 clones, about 82% of them singletons. All patients experienced relapse after autologous stem cell transplantation, and brentuximab vedotin exposure was variable.

The specimen comprised peripheral blood mononuclear cells (PBMCs), sampled at baseline. This TCR came from a human donor with classical Hodgkin lymphoma. The chain carries TRBV7-9 and TRBJ1-1; D uncertain. CDR3 DNA sequence: TGTGCCAGCAGCTTGGTGAACACTGAAGCTTTCTTT. Amino acid sequence: CASSLVNTEAFF. Filled out from reference TRBV7-9 and TRBJ1-1, the complete variable domain reads DTGVSQNPRHKITKRGQNVTFRCDPISEHNRLYWYRQTLGQGPEFLTYFQNEAQLEKSRLLSDRFSAERPKGSFSTLEIQRTEQGDSAMYLCASSLVNTEAFFGQGTRLTVV.